This TCR beta chain was recovered during a study of CD8 T cells in ankylosing spondylitis. In the case of this clonotype: Its antigen is as yet unknown.

V was clipped by 1 base and J by 3 bases, with 13 bases between them. Germline V gene lookup returns CDR1 DFQATT and CDR2 SNEGSKA (reference sequence). The CDR3 has 14 amino acids. The study, taken as a whole, reports: Some motif variants were previously reported in reactive arthritis synovial fluid and blood. Disease-linked clones reportedly concentrated significantly in matched ankylosing spondylitis synovial fluid.

TCRdb re-called the 5' RACE reads with MiXCR, one entry per CDR3 protein. This sample has around 39,000 distinct CDR3 sequences, with roughly 13% found just once. The V and J genes are TRBV20-1 and TRBJ2-7, with a tentative D call TRBD2 (6 bases). What was sequenced was synovial fluid, either unsorted or a sorted T cell fraction (not recorded which). This clonotype originated in a male donor with ankylosing spondylitis. CDR3 in DNA: TGCAGTGCTAGAGTGGAGCGGGTAGTCTACGAGCAGTACTTC. This translates into CSARVERVVYEQYF.